Each of the 7 T cell receptor beta chains below was sequenced from the same sample in a study of blood T cell repertoires in COVID-19. Profiling relied on immunoSEQ multiplex PCR, and the TCRdb table lists in-frame clones only, not all of them. This table has more than 75,000 clones, more than 75% appearing once. The sample comprised peripheral blood. The origin of the receptors is a woman in her sixties or seventies with acute or convalescent COVID-19.

The CDR3 nucleotides are TGCGCCAGCAGCTTGACGACGCTGGGGGAGGGGGAAAAACTGTTTTTT. This codes for CASSLTTLGEGEKLFF. The chain carries TRBV5-1 and TRBJ1-4, with D maybe TRBD1 (5 bases). V was cut by 1 base and J by 8 bases, with 18 bases left in between. The CDR3 consists of 16 residues. Germline V gene sequence: CDR1 SGHRS, CDR2 YFSETQ.

The chain combines TRBV19 with TRBJ1-1; 9 nucleotides match TRBD1. Germline loops: CDR1 LNHDA, CDR2 SQIVND (reference sequence). The CDR3 has 13 amino acids. The ends lost 5 bases at V and 5 bases at J; junction bases unmatched: 3. CDR3 nucleotide sequence: TGTGCCAGTAGTGGACAGGGGAAAACTGAAGCTTTCTTT. Translated, it gives CASSGQGKTEAFF.

The chain employs TRBV11-3 and TRBJ2-3; D is ambiguous. The V end was cut by 0 bases, the J end by 4 bases, with 8 bases between. CDR1 is SGHNT and CDR2 is YENEEA in the germline V gene. CDR3 length: 14 residues. The CDR3 DNA reads as TGTGCCAGCAGCTTAGATCCCGGGTCAGATACGCAGTATTTT. This encodes CASSLDPGSDTQYF.

J is TRBJ2-2 and V is TRBV27, with D possibly being TRBD2 (6 bases). The CDR3 is made up of 17 amino acids. Germline CDR1 reads MNHEY; CDR2 reads SMNVEV (reference sequence). Trimming took 4 bases from V and 4 from J, leaving 19 bases between them. The CDR3 DNA reads as TGTGCCAGCAGTTCCCTCAGGAGGGCCGTAGGCACCGGGGAGCTGTTTTTT. This sequence encodes CASSSLRRAVGTGELFF.

The V call is TRBV28, the J call TRBJ2-4, with 7 bases lining up with TRBD2. The trim removed 5 bases at V and 0 bases at J, leaving 7 bases unmatched. Germline lookup yields CDR1 MDHEN and CDR2 SYDVKM. There are 16 residues in the CDR3. As DNA, the CDR3 is TGTGCCAGCAGTCTAAGAGCGGGGCTAGCCAAAAACATTCAGTACTTC. The encoded protein is CASSLRAGLAKNIQYF.

This sequence joins TRBV5-5 and TRBJ2-3; 9 positions match TRBD2. CDR1 SGHKS and CDR2 YYEKEE come from the germline V gene (reference sequence). V shed 4 bases and J 2 bases; nucleotides not matched to a gene: 14. The CDR3 spans 18 residues. This CDR3 reads CASSTRPTSGVLTDTQYF. CDR3 nucleotide sequence: TGTGCCAGCAGCACACGTCCGACTAGCGGAGTTCTCACAGATACGCAGTATTTT.

This clone was seen a few times. The chain carries TRBV3-1 (or the pseudogene TRBV3-2) and TRBJ1-3, with 7 positions matching TRBD1. The CDR3 loop spans 14 amino acids. Germline loops: CDR1 LGHDT, CDR2 YNNKEL (reference sequence). With 6 bases clipped from V and 4 bases from J, the junction kept 6 bases outside the gene matches. The CDR3 sequence is CASSHRGDGNTIYF. CDR3 bases: TGTGCCAGCAGTCACAGGGGTGACGGAAACACCATATATTTT.